The 8 T cell receptor beta chains given below trace back to one sample, sequenced in a study of low-dose radiotherapy and immunotherapy resistance in tumors. Primers targeting TRAV and TRBV primed first-strand cDNA, covering alpha and beta chains. TCR amplification ran approximately 20 PCR cycles using constant-region and V-primer adapter primers. TCRdb recomputed calls from the reads with MiXCR, one row per CDR3 protein. Altogether about 11,000 distinct CDR3 sequences are present, about 60% being singletons, with the ten largest covering about 12%. The origin of the receptors is a human donor with advanced metastatic prostate, ovarian, gallbladder or colorectal cancer (not recorded which). This table probably holds off-target reads from a library built for another chain.

The rearrangement joins TRBV5-4 to TRBJ2-5; 8 positions agree with TRBD2. The germline gives CDR1 SGHNT, CDR2 YYREEE (reference sequence). The V and J ends lost 2 bases and 5 bases, in that order; junction bases with no gene match: 2. The CDR3 consists of 13 residues. The CDR3 region is CASSLSGGETQYF. As DNA, the CDR3 is TGTGCCAGCAGCTTATCGGGAGGGGAGACCCAGTACTTC.

V and J are TRBV5-1 and TRBJ2-7; a possible D gene is TRBD2 (5 bases). V dropped 4 bases and J dropped 0 bases, with 8 bases sitting between them. Germline CDR1 SGHRS, CDR2 YFSETQ. The CDR3 is made up of 13 amino acids. The CDR3 region has the DNA TGCGCCAGCAGCCCGGGGAGCTCCTACGAGCAGTACTTC. It encodes CASSPGSSYEQYF.

This clonotype was detected a few times. The chain uses TRBV7-2 and TRBJ1-1, with D unresolved. Germline V CDR1 and CDR2: SGHTA, FQGNSA. The CDR3 spans 14 residues. The V gene lost 0 bases and the J gene lost 0 bases, with 5 bases spanning the gap. The DNA of the CDR3 is TGTGCCAGCAGCTTAGCAGGAGTGAACACTGAAGCTTTCTTT. This translates into CASSLAGVNTEAFF.

This clonotype was recorded a few times. V is TRBV5-1 and J is TRBJ2-2; TRBD1 agrees at 8 bases. The V gene end was trimmed by 1 base and the J gene end by 2 bases; junction bases not matched to a gene: 7. Germline CDR1 is SGHRS and CDR2 is YFSETQ. The CDR3 contains 17 residues. The chain's CDR3 is CASSLNRGQGNTGELFF. CDR3 coding DNA: TGCGCCAGCAGCTTGAATCGTGGACAGGGAAACACCGGGGAGCTGTTTTTT.

The chain uses TRBV18 and TRBJ2-3; no clear D. The CDR3 extends over 14 amino acids. Trimming removed 0 bases from V and 6 bases from J, with 10 bases in between. Germline V gene sequence: CDR1 KGHSH, CDR2 LQKENI. As DNA, the CDR3 is TGTGCCAGCTCACCACCTTACACATCCGATACGCAGTATTTT. It specifies CASSPPYTSDTQYF.

The chain employs TRBV11-2 and TRBJ2-1; 9 bases fit TRBD2. V lost 2 bases, J lost 9 bases, and 5 bases stayed unmatched. Germline lookup yields CDR1 SGHAT and CDR2 FQNNGV. This CDR3 spans 14 amino acids. In DNA form, the CDR3 reads TGTGCCAGCAGCTTATCCACTAGCGGGTCTGAGCAGTTCTTC. This encodes CASSLSTSGSEQFF.

The chain couples TRBV24-1 to TRBJ2-1; D call uncertain. The length of the CDR3 is 12 residues. Germline assignment: CDR1 KGHDR and CDR2 SFDVKD. Trimming left V 0 bases short and J 9 bases short, with 5 bases between. DNA of the CDR3: TGTGCCACCAGTGATTTGTTTAGTGAGCAGTTCTTC. It is translated as CATSDLFSEQFF.

The rearrangement links TRBV20-1 to TRBJ2-1, with 7 bases that match TRBD2. The germline V gene has CDR1 DFQATT and CDR2 SNEGSKA (reference sequence). V lost 3 bases, J lost 7 bases, and 18 bases stayed unmatched. The CDR3 covers 17 residues. DNA for the CDR3: TGCAGTGCTAGCGCAATGGGCGGGAGCGCCAAGGGGAATGAGCAGTTCTTC. Translated, it gives CSASAMGGSAKGNEQFF.